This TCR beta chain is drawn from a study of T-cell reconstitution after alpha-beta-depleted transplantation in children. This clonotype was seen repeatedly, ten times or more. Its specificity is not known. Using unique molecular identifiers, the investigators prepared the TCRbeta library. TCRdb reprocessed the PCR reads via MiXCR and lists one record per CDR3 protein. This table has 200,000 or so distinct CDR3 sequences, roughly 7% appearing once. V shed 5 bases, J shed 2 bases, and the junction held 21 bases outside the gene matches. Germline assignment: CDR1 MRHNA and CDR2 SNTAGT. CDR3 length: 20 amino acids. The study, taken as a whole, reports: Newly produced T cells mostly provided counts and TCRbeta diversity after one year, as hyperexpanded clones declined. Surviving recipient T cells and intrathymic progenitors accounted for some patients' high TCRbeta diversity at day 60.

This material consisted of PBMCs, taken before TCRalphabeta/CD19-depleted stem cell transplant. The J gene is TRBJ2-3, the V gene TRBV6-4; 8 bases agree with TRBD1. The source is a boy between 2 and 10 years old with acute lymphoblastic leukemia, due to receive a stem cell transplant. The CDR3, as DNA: TGTGCCAGCAGTCCAAACGAGGGGGGACAGGCTGTAGGTTTCACAGATACGCAGTATTTT. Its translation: CASSPNEGGQAVGFTDTQYF.